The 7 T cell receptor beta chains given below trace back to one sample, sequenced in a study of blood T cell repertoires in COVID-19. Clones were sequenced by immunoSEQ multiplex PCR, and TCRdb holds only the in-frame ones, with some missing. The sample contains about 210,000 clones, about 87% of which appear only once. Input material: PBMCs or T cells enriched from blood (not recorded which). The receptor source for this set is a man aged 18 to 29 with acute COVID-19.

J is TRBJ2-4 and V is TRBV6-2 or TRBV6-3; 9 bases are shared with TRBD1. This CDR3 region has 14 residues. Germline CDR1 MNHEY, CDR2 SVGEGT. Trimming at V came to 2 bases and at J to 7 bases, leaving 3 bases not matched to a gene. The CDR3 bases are TGTGCCAGCAGTTACGCAGGGACAGGGAACATTCAGTACTTC. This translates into CASSYAGTGNIQYF.

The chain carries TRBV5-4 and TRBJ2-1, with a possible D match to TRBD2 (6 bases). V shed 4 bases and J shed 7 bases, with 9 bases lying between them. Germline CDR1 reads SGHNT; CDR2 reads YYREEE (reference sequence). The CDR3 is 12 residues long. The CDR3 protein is CASSIGGNEQFF. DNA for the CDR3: TGTGCCAGCAGCATTGGGGGGAATGAGCAGTTCTTC.

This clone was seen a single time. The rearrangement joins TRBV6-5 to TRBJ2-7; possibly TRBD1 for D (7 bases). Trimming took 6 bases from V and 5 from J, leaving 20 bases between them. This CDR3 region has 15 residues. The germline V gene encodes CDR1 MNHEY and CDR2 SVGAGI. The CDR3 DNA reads TGTGCCAGCAGCCGCAGTGGAGGGGGCTTCGACGAGCAGTACTTC. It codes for CASSRSGGGFDEQYF.

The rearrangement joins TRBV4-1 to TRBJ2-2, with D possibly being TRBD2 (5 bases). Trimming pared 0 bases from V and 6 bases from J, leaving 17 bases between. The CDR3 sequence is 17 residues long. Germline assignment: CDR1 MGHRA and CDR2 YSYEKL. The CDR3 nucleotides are TGCGCCAGCAGCCAAGATCTGCTCGGGATCGTTGCCGGGGAGCTGTTTTTT. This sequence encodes CASSQDLLGIVAGELFF.

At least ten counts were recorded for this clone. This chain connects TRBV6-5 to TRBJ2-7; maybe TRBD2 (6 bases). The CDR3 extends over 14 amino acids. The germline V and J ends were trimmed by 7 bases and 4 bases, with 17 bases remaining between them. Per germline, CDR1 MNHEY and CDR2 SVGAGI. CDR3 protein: CASTRGVGGYEQYF. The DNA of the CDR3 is TGTGCCAGCACCCGAGGTGTGGGAGGATACGAGCAGTACTTC.

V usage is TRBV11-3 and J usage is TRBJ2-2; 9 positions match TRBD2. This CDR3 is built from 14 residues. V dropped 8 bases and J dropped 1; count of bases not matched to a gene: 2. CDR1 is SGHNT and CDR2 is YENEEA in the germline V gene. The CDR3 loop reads CASGAGGNTGELFF. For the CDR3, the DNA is TGTGCCAGCGGAGCGGGGGGGAACACCGGGGAGCTGTTTTTT.

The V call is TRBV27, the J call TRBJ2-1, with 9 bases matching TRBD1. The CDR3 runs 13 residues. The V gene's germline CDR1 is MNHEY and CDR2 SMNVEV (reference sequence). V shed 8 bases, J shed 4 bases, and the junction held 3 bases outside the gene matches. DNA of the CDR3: TGTGCCAGCGGGACAGGGCTATACAATGAGCAGTTCTTC. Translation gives CASGTGLYNEQFF.